Below, 17 T cell receptor beta chains from the same sample are listed, as sequenced in a study of PD-L1 blockade in urothelial cancer. The method was immunoSEQ multiplex PCR; TCRdb's version includes in-frame clones alone and lacks a portion of them. The sample has just under 30,000 clones, around nine tenths seen once; the top ten hold 1.5% to 2%. The material was PBMCs, obtained around atezolizumab (anti-PD-L1) treatment. Receptors originate from a man aged 50 to 59 with urothelial cancer.

This chain uses TRBV19 with TRBJ2-7; 7 bases fit TRBD1. This CDR3 is 13 amino acids long. Germline V lookup: CDR1 LNHDA, CDR2 SQIVND (reference sequence). V shed 7 bases, J shed 2 bases, and the junction held 5 bases outside the gene matches. CDR3 in DNA: TGTGCCAGTATAGAGACAGGGACCTACGAGCAGTACTTC. Protein sequence: CASIETGTYEQYF. Variable domain in full (rest from reference TRBV19 and TRBJ2-7): DGGITQSPKYLFRKEGQNVTLSCEQNLNHDAMYWYRQDPGQGLRLIYYSQIVNDFQKGDIAEGYSVSREKKESFPLTVTSAQKNPTAFYLCASIETGTYEQYFGPGTRLTVT.

This clone was counted a few times. The chain is built from TRBV5-4 and TRBJ2-7, with TRBD2 identical over 13 bases. CDR3 length equals 14 residues. Germline assignment: CDR1 SGHNT and CDR2 YYREEE (reference sequence). Trimming removed 6 bases from V and 5 bases from J; junction bases left unmatched: 5. In DNA, the CDR3 is TGTGCCAGCACCTACGGGACTAGCGGGAACGAGCAGTACTTC. It yields the protein CASTYGTSGNEQYF. Complete variable domain (other parts from reference TRBV5-4 and TRBJ2-7): ETGVTQSPTHLIKTRGQQVTLRCSSQSGHNTVSWYQQALGQGPQFIFQYYREEENGRGNFPPRFSGLQFPNYSSELNVNALELDDSALYLCASTYGTSGNEQYFGPGTRLTVT.

V gene TRBV19 combines with J gene TRBJ1-1; no reliable D call. The CDR3 consists of 14 residues. The germline V gene has CDR1 LNHDA and CDR2 SQIVND (reference sequence). Trimming pared 5 bases from V and 1 base from J, leaving 11 bases between. This CDR3 reads CASSQDTKNTEAFF. The CDR3 DNA reads TGTGCCAGTAGTCAAGACACCAAGAACACTGAAGCTTTCTTT.

The chain uses TRBV10-2 and TRBJ1-1; the D gene is possibly TRBD1 (6 bases). The CDR3 contains 14 residues. Per the germline V gene, CDR1 is WSHSY and CDR2 is SAAADI. V lost 7 bases, J lost 0 bases, and 12 bases lay in between. The CDR3 nucleotides read TGCGCCAGCAACAGGGTAGGCGTGAACACTGAAGCTTTCTTT. Its translation is CASNRVGVNTEAFF.

This sequence joins TRBV27 and TRBJ2-5; TRBD1 matches at 9 bases. Unmatched junction bases numbered 10, after V lost 6 bases and J lost 5 bases. The CDR3 runs to 15 residues. Germline CDR1 is MNHEY and CDR2 is SMNVEV (reference sequence). The CDR3 is CASRRQTGGAETQYF. The CDR3 bases are TGTGCCAGCAGAAGACAGACAGGGGGAGCGGAGACCCAGTACTTC.

The chain is built from TRBV5-8 and TRBJ1-3; 7 bases map to TRBD1. The CDR3 length is 15 residues. The germline CDR1 and CDR2 sequences are SGHTS and YDEGEE. The V segment lost 0 bases and the J segment 2 bases; nucleotides outside the gene matches: 2. The CDR3 region has the DNA TGTGCCAGCAGCTTGGACAGGGGCACTGGAAACACCATATATTTT. Residues: CASSLDRGTGNTIYF.

Only a few counts were recorded for this clone. The chain links TRBV7-6 to TRBJ2-7; 8 bases agree with TRBD2. The CDR3 contains 13 residues. Germline CDR1 SGHVS, CDR2 FNYEAQ. With V trimmed by 5 bases and J by 5 bases, 5 bases remained unmatched. CDR3 in amino acids: CASSLGLGDEQYF. CDR3 sequence (DNA): TGTGCCAGCAGCCTGGGACTAGGAGACGAGCAGTACTTC.

The chain couples TRBV6-1 to TRBJ2-1; 7 bases agree with TRBD2. Losses at the gene ends were 5 bases for V and 1 base for J; bases not matched to a gene: 5. The CDR3 contains 15 residues. Germline V CDR1 and CDR2: MNHNS, SASEGT. The CDR3 DNA sequence: TGTGCCAGCAGTCCTCCGGGACTATCCTACAATGAGCAGTTCTTC. It specifies CASSPPGLSYNEQFF.

This clone appeared a single time. The rearrangement uses TRBV28 and TRBJ1-5, with TRBD1 matching over 8 bases. Germline V gives CDR1 MDHEN, CDR2 SYDVKM. The length of the CDR3 is 16 residues. The V segment lost 5 bases and the J segment 6 bases; nucleotides outside the gene matches: 12. CDR3 nucleotides: TGTGCCAGCAGTCTGCGGACAGGGAGAGGGTCTCAGCCCCAGCATTTT. Encoded protein: CASSLRTGRGSQPQHF.

The gene calls are TRBV7-9 and TRBJ2-1; the D gene is possibly TRBD2 (6 bases). V lost 8 bases to trimming and J lost 8 bases, with 13 bases between them. From germline, CDR1 is SEHNR and CDR2 FQNEAQ (reference sequence). This CDR3 contains 12 residues. The CDR3 region has the DNA TGTGCCAGCGGAACCGGGGGTGATGAGCAGTTCTTC. It is translated as CASGTGGDEQFF.

The rearrangement uses TRBV6-5 and TRBJ2-1; D may be TRBD2 (5 bases). Germline CDR1 and CDR2: MNHEY and SVGAGI. CDR3 size: 15 residues. Trimming removed 7 bases at V and 0 bases at J, with 13 bases between. The CDR3, as DNA: TGTGCCAGCAAATCTTTGGGAGTCTCCTACAATGAGCAGTTCTTC. This gives the protein CASKSLGVSYNEQFF.

The gene calls are TRBV7-2 and TRBJ1-5, with D tentatively TRBD1 (5 bases). The germline CDR1 and CDR2 sequences are SGHTA and FQGNSA. The CDR3 length is 15 residues. Trimming took off 1 base at V and 6 bases at J, with 13 bases between the two ends. The CDR3 region is CASSLDRSGFQPQHF. The CDR3 nucleotides read TGTGCCAGCAGCTTAGACAGGTCGGGTTTTCAGCCCCAGCATTTT.

V is TRBV5-4 and J is TRBJ1-1, with D perhaps matching TRBD1 (6 bases). CDR3 length: 12 residues. The germline CDR1 and CDR2 sequences are SGHNT and YYREEE (reference sequence). Deletions cut 2 bases from V and 6 bases from J, with 8 bases between. The CDR3: CASSFGGSEAFF. CDR3 bases: TGTGCCAGCAGCTTTGGGGGCTCTGAAGCTTTCTTT. The full variable domain, in which reference TRBV5-4 and TRBJ1-1 provide the parts outside the CDR3, is ETGVTQSPTHLIKTRGQQVTLRCSSQSGHNTVSWYQQALGQGPQFIFQYYREEENGRGNFPPRFSGLQFPNYSSELNVNALELDDSALYLCASSFGGSEAFFGQGTRLTVV.

The chain recombines TRBV2 with TRBJ1-1; no clear D gene. Germline values: CDR1 SNHLY, CDR2 FYNNEI. The V end lost 7 bases, the J end lost 8 bases, and 8 bases lay between the germline ends. The CDR3 is 10 amino acids. The CDR3 sequence: CASTGVEAFF. As DNA, the CDR3 is TGTGCCAGCACCGGGGTGGAAGCTTTCTTT. Filled out from reference TRBV2 and TRBJ1-1, the complete variable domain reads EPEVTQTPSHQVTQMGQEVILRCVPISNHLYFYWYRQILGQKVEFLVSFYNNEISEKSEIFDDQFSVERPDGSNFTLKIRSTKLEDSAMYFCASTGVEAFFGQGTRLTVV.

The CDR3 bases are TGTGCCAGCAGCACCGGGACAGGGGTAGAGCAGTACTTC. Translation gives CASSTGTGVEQYF. The rearrangement joins TRBV5-4 to TRBJ2-7; 10 bases align to TRBD1. V shed 4 bases, J shed 7 bases, and the junction held 5 bases outside the gene matches. CDR3 length: 13 amino acids. The germline gives CDR1 SGHNT, CDR2 YYREEE (reference sequence).

This clone has a handful of counts. J is TRBJ2-3 and V is TRBV7-2, with TRBD2 matching over 8 bases. Looked up from germline, CDR1 is SGHTA and CDR2 is FQGNSA. Trimming cost V 6 bases and J 0 bases; bases outside gene matches: 5. The CDR3 contains 15 residues. CDR3 coding DNA: TGTGCCAGCAGGACACTAGCGGCTAGCACAGATACGCAGTATTTT. This sequence encodes CASRTLAASTDTQYF.

The sample holds one count of this clone. The chain combines TRBV6-5 with TRBJ1-5; 11 positions match TRBD1. Per germline, CDR1 MNHEY and CDR2 SVGAGI. There are 16 residues in the CDR3. Trimming took 2 bases from V and 5 from J; bases not matched to a gene: 5. For the CDR3, the DNA is TGTGCCAGCAGTTACCGGGACAGGGGGGTCGATCAGCCCCAGCATTTT. It codes for CASSYRDRGVDQPQHF.